This TCR beta chain comes out of a study of CD8+ T cells in alopecia areata. Study-wide points: Clonality exceeded that of normal scalp in lesional scalp, most notably in alopecia totalis/universalis. There were many expanded lesional clones persisting in scalp and blood during tofacitinib.

Worth noting for this clone: Its antigen is unknown.

The CDR3 extends over 11 amino acids. Germline lookup yields CDR1 DFQATT and CDR2 SNEGSKA (reference sequence). V lost 3 bases, J lost 8 bases, and 7 bases lay in between. Treatment in this sample: oral pan-JAK inhibitor, 5-10 mg twice daily. RNA extraction and reverse transcription yielded cDNA as sequencing template. Some clones are missing from TCRdb's copy, which holds only in-frame ones; the method was immunoSEQ multiplex PCR. The sample holds 150,000 to 200,000 clones; less than 70% are singletons and the top ten take approximately 15%. The source material was CD4+ T cells sorted from blood, sampled at week 24, from a patient treated with tofacitinib. The chain employs TRBV20-1 and TRBJ1-4, with D perhaps TRBD1 (6 bases). The TCR sequence derives from a human donor with alopecia areata. CDR3 loop: CSASDREKLFF. CDR3 coding DNA: TGCAGTGCTAGCGACAGGGAAAAACTGTTTTTT.